Listed below are T cell receptor beta chains from one sample, sequenced in a study of OX40 agonist ivuxolimab in advanced cancers. TCRdb's table, derived via immunoSEQ multiplex PCR, lists solely in-frame clones and lacks some. The sample comprises roughly 80,000 clones, roughly four fifths of which are singletons, and approximately 6.3% rests with the top ten. The sample here was CD4+ or CD8+ T cells sorted from blood, taken in a trial of the OX40 agonist ivuxolimab. The receptor set was obtained from an adult with an advanced solid tumor such as melanoma, head and neck, liver or kidney cancer. Both conserved end residues are part of each CDR3. The D gene is left open where the match is weak. Expanded clones are given a class, and other clones once, few, many or no size at all.

D gene	J gene	V gene	clone size	CDR3 protein	CDR3 DNA
TRBD2	TRBJ2-7	TRBV27	NA	CASSLGPPGTSGYEQYF	TGTGCCAGCAGTTTAGGTCCGCCCGGGACTAGCGGCTACGAGCAGTACTTC
NA	TRBJ1-1	TRBV7-2	NA	CASSLVQGFDFF	TGTGCCAGCAGCTTAGTTCAGGGTTTTGATTTCTTT
TRBD1	TRBJ2-3	TRBV15	NA	CATSRGQGVGTDTQYF	TGTGCCACCAGCAGAGGGCAGGGGGTTGGAACAGATACGCAGTATTTT
TRBD1	TRBJ2-1	TRBV18	NA	CASSLGQINEQFF	TGTGCCAGCTCACTGGGACAGATCAATGAGCAGTTCTTC
TRBD1	TRBJ2-7	TRBV10-2	NA	CASSEPRTGWNEQYF	TGCGCCAGCAGTGAACCCAGGACAGGGTGGAACGAGCAGTACTTC
TRBD1	TRBJ2-6	TRBV11-3	once	CASSASGTGLSGANVLTF	TGTGCCAGCAGCGCCTCCGGGACAGGCCTCTCTGGGGCCAACGTCCTGACTTTC
TRBD1	TRBJ1-6	TRBV28	NA	CASSSGQDRDSPLHF	TGTGCCAGCAGTTCCGGACAGGACCGGGATTCACCCCTCCACTTT
NA	TRBJ1-1	TRBV27	NA	CASSLSLPGASVTEAFF	TGTGCCAGCAGTTTATCCCTACCAGGGGCGTCGGTGACTGAAGCTTTCTTT
TRBD2	TRBJ2-2	TRBV7-2	NA	CASSLGSGRATGELFF	TGTGCCAGCAGCTTGGGTAGCGGGAGGGCCACCGGGGAGCTGTTTTTT
NA	TRBJ1-1	TRBV27	NA	CASSPGRVNTEAFF	TGTGCCAGCAGCCCGGGTAGGGTGAACACTGAAGCTTTCTTT
NA	TRBJ1-5	TRBV27	NA	CASSPTRQPQHF	TGTGCCAGCAGCCCCACCCGTCAGCCCCAGCATTTT
NA	TRBJ1-1	TRBV11-2	few	CASSQDGANTEAFF	TGTGCCAGCAGCCAGGATGGCGCTAACACTGAAGCTTTCTTT
TRBD2	TRBJ2-3	TRBV5-4	NA	CASSRGAGGPGADTQYF	TGTGCCAGCAGCCGCGGAGCGGGGGGGCCAGGGGCAGATACGCAGTATTTT
NA	TRBJ2-7	TRBV28	NA	CASSSDSSYEQYF	TGTGCCAGCAGTTCCGACAGCTCCTACGAGCAGTACTTC
TRBD1	TRBJ1-5	TRBV27	NA	CASSPTGGSNQPQHF	TGTGCCAGCAGTCCTACAGGGGGGAGCAATCAGCCCCAGCATTTT
TRBD1	TRBJ2-1	TRBV5-1	NA	CASSSGTGGYHEQFF	TGCGCCAGCAGTTCCGGGACAGGGGGCTATCATGAGCAGTTCTTC
NA	TRBJ2-2	TRBV7-2	NA	CASFLAPGELFF	TGTGCCAGCTTTCTAGCTCCGGGGGAGCTGTTTTTT
NA	TRBJ1-3	TRBV18	few	CASSPRGRGGSLSGNTIYF	TGTGCCAGCTCACCACGGGGGAGGGGCGGCTCCCTCTCTGGAAACACCATATATTTT
NA	TRBJ2-6	TRBV4-3	few	CASSPNEWGQSALAGANVLTF	TGCGCCAGCAGCCCGAACGAGTGGGGCCAATCTGCTCTCGCTGGGGCCAACGTCCTGACTTTC
NA	TRBJ2-2	TRBV2	few	CASSARGGGELFF	TGTGCCAGCAGTGCCAGGGGTGGCGGGGAGCTGTTTTTT
NA	TRBJ1-1	TRBV11-2	NA	CASSLVHMTGQYTEAFF	TGTGCCAGCAGCTTAGTGCACATGACGGGGCAGTACACTGAAGCTTTCTTT
NA	TRBJ1-2	TRBV7-9	NA	CASSFPDRIYGYTF	TGTGCCAGCAGTTTTCCCGACAGGATCTATGGCTACACCTTC
TRBD1	TRBJ2-7	TRBV27	NA	CASSSTGTYEQYF	TGTGCCAGCAGTTCGACAGGGACCTACGAGCAGTACTTC
TRBD1	TRBJ1-1	TRBV5-1	once	CASSSVPGQGWKTEAFF	TGCGCCAGCAGCTCAGTCCCGGGACAGGGTTGGAAGACTGAAGCTTTCTTT
NA	TRBJ2-7	TRBV11-2	NA	CASTTGYYEQYF	TGTGCCAGTACGACAGGCTACTACGAGCAGTACTTC
TRBD1	TRBJ2-2	TRBV5-1	NA	CASGGTGGIGELFF	TGCGCCAGCGGCGGGACAGGGGGGATCGGGGAGCTGTTTTTT
NA	TRBJ1-4	TRBV15	NA	CATSRDTGATNEKLFF	TGTGCCACCAGCAGAGACACAGGTGCAACTAATGAAAAACTGTTTTTT
NA	TRBJ1-5	TRBV28	NA	CASSLWRTRAVLLPQHF	TGTGCCAGCAGTTTATGGCGGACAAGGGCCGTGTTATTACCCCAGCATTTT